This paragraph reports one TCR beta chain. The same CDR3 also results from other DNA sequences found in this sample. The data belong to a study of blood T cell repertoires in COVID-19. Across the study: Italy, Spain and the United States were the sources of the convalescent and acute COVID-19 samples. The cDNA or gDNA used as material had been derived from T cells, B-cell-depleted T cells, or PBMCs.

The CDR3 has 13 amino acids. Trimming removed 3 bases at V and 4 bases at J, with 9 bases between. CDR1 is MNHEY and CDR2 is SVGEGT in the germline V gene. Original data processing: The assay estimated nucleated cells by amplifying reference gene primers. TCRdb keeps only in-frame clones here, not all; method: immunoSEQ multiplex PCR. That table is the source of V, J and clone size, and D and trimming were worked out from the DNA. The table lists hundreds of thousands of clones, 65% to 90% of them singletons, with 4.7% in the top ten. This chain connects TRBV6-2 or TRBV6-3 to TRBJ1-1; D is unresolved. The clonotype was recovered from a woman in her sixties or seventies with acute or convalescent COVID-19. The source material was peripheral blood. The chain's CDR3 is CASSYSRGTEAFF. The DNA of the CDR3 is TGTGCCAGCAGTTATTCTCGGGGCACTGAAGCTTTCTTT.